The 32 T cell receptor beta chains below come from one sample, sequenced in a study of T cell changes during pregnancy in multiple sclerosis. Only in-frame clones appear in the TCRdb table, and some are missing; sequencing was by immunoSEQ multiplex PCR. The sample lists some 110,000 clones, approximately 90% occurring once. Sequencing used peripheral blood, obtained after pregnancy. The receptors come from a female donor with multiple sclerosis, enrolled in a pregnancy study.

The J gene is TRBJ1-1, the V gene TRBV5-5; D perhaps matches TRBD1 (5 bases). CDR1 SGHKS and CDR2 YYEKEE come from the germline V gene (reference sequence). V was cut by 2 bases and J by 3 bases, with 14 bases left in between. The CDR3 totals 15 residues. CDR3 nucleotide sequence: TGTGCCAGCAGCTTTAGTAGTTGGGGGGACACTGAAGCTTTCTTT. As protein: CASSFSSWGDTEAFF.

The V and J genes are TRBV19 and TRBJ1-1; D is possibly TRBD1 (6 bases). V was clipped by 6 bases and J by 2 bases, with 10 bases between them. The CDR3 has 13 residues. Germline loops: CDR1 LNHDA, CDR2 SQIVND (reference sequence). The DNA for the CDR3 is TGTGCCAGTAGGAGGACAGTCAACACTGAAGCTTTCTTT. Its protein is CASRRTVNTEAFF.

The chain joins TRBV2 to TRBJ2-1, with 7 nucleotides matching TRBD2. The CDR3 loop spans 14 amino acids. Unmatched junction bases numbered 13, after V lost 11 bases and J lost 6 bases. Germline V CDR1 and CDR2: SNHLY, FYNNEI. CDR3 in amino acids: CARSSGPLSNEQFF. The CDR3 DNA is TGTGCCCGGTCTAGCGGTCCTTTGTCCAATGAGCAGTTCTTC.

The chain recombines TRBV9 with TRBJ2-7; possibly TRBD1 for D (6 bases). This CDR3 is built from 15 residues. From germline, CDR1 is SGDLS and CDR2 YYNGEE. Trimming shortened V by 0 bases and J by 6 bases, and 16 bases separated the two germline ends. The CDR3 DNA follows: TGTGCCAGCAGCGTAGCTCAGACAGGATGGGGCGAGCAGTACTTC. This codes for CASSVAQTGWGEQYF.

The chain links TRBV5-1 to TRBJ1-1, with D hard to call. The CDR3 extends over 15 amino acids. V was clipped by 4 bases and J by 1 base, with 14 bases between them. Germline values: CDR1 SGHRS, CDR2 YFSETQ. The chain's CDR3 is CASSNSGEGNTEAFF. The CDR3 DNA reads as TGCGCCAGCAGCAACTCCGGGGAGGGGAACACTGAAGCTTTCTTT.

This chain uses TRBV11-2 with TRBJ2-7; 8 bases are shared with TRBD2. This CDR3 spans 14 amino acids. The V gene end was trimmed by 1 base and the J gene end by 2 bases; junction bases not matched to a gene: 1. In germline, CDR1 is SGHAT, CDR2 FQNNGV. CDR3 sequence (DNA): TGTGCCAGCAGCTTAGGCGGGAGGACCTACGAGCAGTACTTC. Translated: CASSLGGRTYEQYF.

This clone showed up just a few times. The chain has TRBV30 and TRBJ1-3, with D unclear. The CDR3 contains 13 residues. V gave up 3 bases and J gave up 0 bases, with 6 bases separating them. The germline gives CDR1 GTSNPN, CDR2 SVGIG (reference sequence). Written as DNA, the CDR3 is TGTGCCTGGAGCGGGAACTCTGGAAACACCATATATTTT. It yields the protein CAWSGNSGNTIYF.

CDR3 sequence reads: CASSEALRDSPLHF. Written as DNA, the CDR3 is TGTGCCAGCAGTGAAGCTTTGAGGGATTCACCCCTCCACTTT. The rearrangement uses TRBV6-1 and TRBJ1-6; unclear D gene. Germline CDR1 and CDR2: MNHNS and SASEGT. The CDR3 consists of 14 residues. V was cut by 0 bases and J by 8 bases, with 8 bases left in between.

The genes are TRBV7-8 and TRBJ2-7; TRBD2 is a possible D gene (5 bases). Trimming removed 5 bases from V and 3 bases from J, with 11 bases in between. From germline, CDR1 is SGHVS and CDR2 FQNEAQ. This CDR3 has 13 amino acids. The DNA of the CDR3 is TGTGCCAGCAGCCGTACTAGAAGCTACGAGCAGTACTTC. Amino acids: CASSRTRSYEQYF.

The CDR3: CASSPTSEGRTDTQYF. CDR3 sequence (DNA): TGTGCCAGCAGCCCGACTAGCGAGGGAAGAACAGATACGCAGTATTTT. The rearrangement joins TRBV7-8 to TRBJ2-3; 8 bases line up with TRBD2. The V segment lost 5 bases and the J segment 3 bases; nucleotides outside the gene matches: 10. Germline V gene lookup returns CDR1 SGHVS and CDR2 FQNEAQ. CDR3 length: 16 residues.

This clone appeared a single time. The chain recombines TRBV10-1 with TRBJ2-7, with D unresolved. Trimming took 4 bases from V and 0 from J, leaving 10 bases between them. This CDR3 contains 14 residues. Per the germline V gene, CDR1 is WNHNN and CDR2 is SYGVQD (reference sequence). Written as DNA, the CDR3 is TGCGCCAGCAGTGTATCTCAGTCCTCCTACGAGCAGTACTTC. Amino acids: CASSVSQSSYEQYF.

The chain employs TRBV7-2 and TRBJ1-2, with 7 positions matching TRBD1. CDR1 and CDR2 (germline): SGHTA, FQGNSA. The CDR3 runs 13 residues. V trimming: 2 bases; J trimming: 7 bases; junction bases outside the gene matches: 4. The CDR3: CASSLRGGGGYTF. The DNA for the CDR3 is TGTGCCAGCAGCTTAAGAGGGGGCGGTGGCTACACCTTC.

This clone was observed once. J is TRBJ2-2 and V is TRBV9; possible D gene TRBD2, 6 bases. The germline V gene encodes CDR1 SGDLS and CDR2 YYNGEE. With 6 bases removed from V and 4 bases from J, the gap between germline ends came to 16 bases. The CDR3 spans 15 residues. The CDR3 loop is CASTPTSRGTGELFF. DNA of the CDR3: TGTGCCAGCACCCCGACTAGTCGGGGCACCGGGGAGCTGTTTTTT.

The V call is TRBV10-2, the J call TRBJ2-1, with D unresolved. This CDR3 is 11 amino acids long. Trimming took 4 bases from V and 12 from J, leaving 10 bases between them. The germline CDR1 and CDR2 sequences are WSHSY and SAAADI. As DNA, the CDR3 is TGCGCCAGCAGTGCCTCAGCGCCGCAGTTCTTC. It specifies CASSASAPQFF.

The rearrangement joins TRBV7-6 to TRBJ1-5; D is unclear. V lost 1 base, J lost 11 bases, and 15 bases lay in between. The CDR3 consists of 14 residues. CDR1 and CDR2 (germline): SGHVS, FNYEAQ. The CDR3 DNA is TGTGCCAGCAGCTTAGGTCCCCATGACATGACCCAGCATTTT. Residues: CASSLGPHDMTQHF.

The rearrangement links TRBV29-1 to TRBJ2-1; 10 bases match TRBD1. Trimming removed 0 bases from V and 4 bases from J; junction bases left unmatched: 6. The germline gives CDR1 SQVTM, CDR2 ANQGSEA. This CDR3 is 16 amino acids long. DNA of the CDR3: TGCAGCGTTGAAGATCGCCCGGGACAGGGGTACAATGAGCAGTTCTTC. It is translated as CSVEDRPGQGYNEQFF.

V is TRBV9 and J is TRBJ2-1; TRBD2 matches 11 bases. From germline, CDR1 is SGDLS and CDR2 YYNGEE. The CDR3 is 16 residues long. The junction had 11 bases not matched to a gene; V was cut back by 4 bases and J by 8 bases. CDR3 region: CASSFHSGRATDEQFF. The CDR3 DNA reads as TGTGCCAGCAGCTTCCATAGCGGGAGGGCCACCGATGAGCAGTTCTTC.

This clone was detected only once. J is TRBJ2-7 and V is TRBV7-9, with D maybe TRBD1 (6 bases). This CDR3 contains 15 residues. The germline gives CDR1 SEHNR, CDR2 FQNEAQ (reference sequence). Trimming left V 4 bases short and J 2 bases short, with 15 bases between. CDR3 bases: TGTGCCAGCAGCTCAAATCCGGGACACCCCTACGAGCAGTACTTC. Its translation is CASSSNPGHPYEQYF.

J is TRBJ2-7 and V is TRBV5-6; TRBD1 matches at 12 bases. This CDR3 region has 15 residues. CDR1 and CDR2 from the germline V gene are SGHDT and YYEEEE. V was pared by 1 base and J by 5 bases, with 4 bases of the junction left unmatched. CDR3 nucleotide sequence: TGTGCCAGCAGCTTGTTGGGGACAGGGGGCCACGAGCAGTACTTC. Translation gives CASSLLGTGGHEQYF.

The rearrangement joins TRBV5-1 to TRBJ2-2; 9 positions match TRBD2. CDR3 size: 16 residues. Losses at the gene ends were 0 bases for V and 4 bases for J; bases not matched to a gene: 4. Germline loops: CDR1 SGHRS, CDR2 YFSETQ. The CDR3 DNA reads as TGCGCCAGCAGCTTGGACGCGGGAGGGTTCACCGGGGAGCTGTTTTTT. Encoded protein: CASSLDAGGFTGELFF.

The chain is built from TRBV19 and TRBJ1-1; D remains unclear. Between the trimmed V and J ends, which lost 3 bases and 0 bases, there was a span of 5 bases. Germline V gene sequence: CDR1 LNHDA, CDR2 SQIVND (reference sequence). This CDR3 contains 13 residues. DNA of the CDR3: TGTGCCAGTAGTATCGAGTTGAACACTGAAGCTTTCTTT. This codes for CASSIELNTEAFF.

The chain employs TRBV4-2 and TRBJ2-7; 11 nucleotides line up with TRBD2. V shed 3 bases and J 0 bases; nucleotides not matched to a gene: 7. This CDR3 spans 17 amino acids. In germline, CDR1 is LGHNA, CDR2 YNFKEQ. CDR3 coding DNA: TGTGCCAGCAGCCAGGAAACTAGCGGGGGCCTCTCCTACGAGCAGTACTTC. Translation: CASSQETSGGLSYEQYF.

The chain uses TRBV5-1 and TRBJ1-2; perhaps TRBD1 as D (5 bases). V was clipped by 0 bases and J by 4 bases, with 22 bases between them. The CDR3 totals 18 residues. Germline CDR1 is SGHRS and CDR2 is YFSETQ. The CDR3 bases are TGCGCCAGCAGCTTGGGACCCTCGGGCGGGGGGTCGACCTATGGCTACACCTTC. As protein: CASSLGPSGGGSTYGYTF. The complete variable domain, with remaining parts taken from reference TRBV5-1 and TRBJ1-2, reads KAGVTQTPRYLIKTRGQQVTLSCSPISGHRSVSWYQQTPGQGLQFLFEYFSETQRNKGNFPGRFSGRQFSNSRSEMNVSTLELGDSALYLCASSLGPSGGGSTYGYTFGSGTRLTVV.

The V and J genes are TRBV18 and TRBJ1-2, with a tentative D call TRBD1 (6 bases). From germline, CDR1 is KGHSH and CDR2 LQKENI. This CDR3 is 17 amino acids long. V was clipped by 1 base and J by 2 bases, with 17 bases between them. The CDR3 spells CASSPRSTPQGNYGYTF. In DNA, the CDR3 is TGTGCCAGCTCACCACGCTCAACTCCTCAGGGGAACTATGGCTACACCTTC.

The V call is TRBV7-9, the J call TRBJ1-2; D gene unclear. From germline, CDR1 is SEHNR and CDR2 FQNEAQ (reference sequence). Trimming removed 5 bases from V and 4 bases from J, with 11 bases in between. The CDR3 has 13 amino acids. The CDR3 sequence is CASSEEALYGYTF. The CDR3 bases are TGTGCCAGCAGCGAGGAGGCCCTCTATGGCTACACCTTC.

V usage is TRBV6-1 and J usage is TRBJ1-4; 12 bases are shared with TRBD1. V was clipped by 4 bases and J by 3 bases; unmatched bases: 6. CDR3 length: 17 amino acids. Germline V gene lookup returns CDR1 MNHNS and CDR2 SASEGT. Written as DNA, the CDR3 is TGTGCCAGCAGTGGGGGACAGGGGGCGCAGGCTAATGAAAAACTGTTTTTT. This sequence encodes CASSGGQGAQANEKLFF.

The V call is TRBV6-5, the J call TRBJ1-5; the D gene is possibly TRBD1 (5 bases). This CDR3 is built from 15 residues. Germline CDR1 is MNHEY and CDR2 is SVGAGI. Trimming removed 0 bases at V and 0 bases at J, with 6 bases between. In nucleotides, the CDR3 is TGTGCCAGCAGTTACTCTACAGGTAGCAATCAGCCCCAGCATTTT. Protein product: CASSYSTGSNQPQHF.

The V and J genes are TRBV7-9 and TRBJ2-3; weak D call: TRBD2 (5 bases). The CDR3 has 18 amino acids. V lost 0 bases and J 0 bases, leaving 16 bases between the germline ends. CDR1 is SEHNR and CDR2 is FQNEAQ in the germline V gene (reference sequence). CDR3 bases: TGTGCCAGCAGCTTAGCGGGGAGAGCGACACGTAGCACAGATACGCAGTATTTT. It yields the protein CASSLAGRATRSTDTQYF.

V and J are TRBV6-1 and TRBJ2-1, with D possibly TRBD1 on 5 matching bases. Between the trimmed V and J ends, which lost 2 bases and 0 bases, there was a span of 8 bases. Germline CDR1 MNHNS, CDR2 SASEGT. CDR3 length: 15 amino acids. The CDR3: CASSEWGPSYNEQFF. The CDR3 DNA follows: TGTGCCAGCAGTGAATGGGGCCCCTCCTACAATGAGCAGTTCTTC.

V gene TRBV11-2 combines with J gene TRBJ1-2; 9 bases agree with TRBD1. The CDR3 loop spans 16 amino acids. Germline V gene sequence: CDR1 SGHAT, CDR2 FQNNGV. The V and J ends lost 5 bases and 0 bases, in that order; junction bases with no gene match: 7. The CDR3 reads CASSPRGTGSNYGYTF. CDR3 in DNA: TGTGCCAGCAGCCCCCGAGGGACAGGGTCTAACTATGGCTACACCTTC. Looking up the rest from reference TRBV11-2 and TRBJ1-2 gives the full variable domain: EAGVAQSPRYKIIEKRQSVAFWCNPISGHATLYWYQQILGQGPKLLIQFQNNGVVDDSQLPKDRFSAERLKGVDSTLKIQPAKLEDSAVYLCASSPRGTGSNYGYTFGSGTRLTVV.

The rearrangement joins TRBV5-4 to TRBJ2-1; perhaps TRBD1 as D (6 bases). CDR1 and CDR2 from the germline V gene are SGHNT and YYREEE (reference sequence). Trimming removed 5 bases at V and 0 bases at J, with 12 bases between. This CDR3 is 15 amino acids long. The CDR3 bases are TGTGCCAGCAGTCACCGGGACAACTCCTACAATGAGCAGTTCTTC. It specifies CASSHRDNSYNEQFF.

V gene TRBV19 combines with J gene TRBJ2-7, with TRBD1 matching 7 bases. Germline V gene data show CDR1 as LNHDA and CDR2 as SQIVND (reference sequence). The CDR3 length is 15 residues. V was pared by 1 base and J by 3 bases, with 6 bases of the junction left unmatched. The CDR3 loop reads CASSIVGDSLYEQYF. CDR3 DNA: TGTGCCAGTAGTATAGTAGGGGACAGCCTCTACGAGCAGTACTTC.